This T cell receptor (beta chain) was sequenced for a study of patients and donors after allogeneic stem cell transplantation. TCRdb recomputed calls from the RT-PCR reads with MiXCR, one row per CDR3 protein. Here the sample spans over 400,000 distinct CDR3 sequences, 15% to 20% being singletons. Germline-derived CDR1 and CDR2 are DFQATT and SNEGSKA (reference sequence). V lost 1 base and J 1 base, leaving 5 bases between the germline ends. This CDR3 region has 12 residues. The chain uses TRBV20-1 and TRBJ2-7; no clear D. The clonotype comes from a human donor who was either an allogeneic HSCT recipient or a stem cell or donor lymphocyte infusion donor (not recorded which). It is not recorded whose cells these are; they may come from a transplant donor. The sequenced sample consisted of blood, either unsorted or a sorted T cell fraction (not recorded which). The CDR3 bases are TGCAGTGCTAGAGCTGGATCCTACGAGCAGTACTTC. This codes for CSARAGSYEQYF.